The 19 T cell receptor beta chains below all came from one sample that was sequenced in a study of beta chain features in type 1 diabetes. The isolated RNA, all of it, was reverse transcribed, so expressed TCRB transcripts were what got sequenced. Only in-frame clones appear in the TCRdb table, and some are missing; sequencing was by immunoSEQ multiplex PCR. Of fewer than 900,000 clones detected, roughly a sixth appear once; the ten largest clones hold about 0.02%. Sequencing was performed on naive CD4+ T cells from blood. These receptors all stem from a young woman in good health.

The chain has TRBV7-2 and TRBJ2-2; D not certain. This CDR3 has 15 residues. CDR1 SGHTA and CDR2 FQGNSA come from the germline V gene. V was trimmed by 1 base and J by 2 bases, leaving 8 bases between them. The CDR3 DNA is TGTGCCAGCAGCTTAGTCAGACCTAACACCGGGGAGCTGTTTTTT. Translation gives CASSLVRPNTGELFF.

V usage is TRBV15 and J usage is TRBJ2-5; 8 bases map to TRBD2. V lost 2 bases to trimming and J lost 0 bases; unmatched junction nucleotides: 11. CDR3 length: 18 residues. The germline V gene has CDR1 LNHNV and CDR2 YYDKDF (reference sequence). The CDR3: CATSRRYPGLGNQETQYF. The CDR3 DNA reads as TGTGCCACCAGCAGAAGGTACCCGGGACTAGGGAACCAAGAGACCCAGTACTTC.

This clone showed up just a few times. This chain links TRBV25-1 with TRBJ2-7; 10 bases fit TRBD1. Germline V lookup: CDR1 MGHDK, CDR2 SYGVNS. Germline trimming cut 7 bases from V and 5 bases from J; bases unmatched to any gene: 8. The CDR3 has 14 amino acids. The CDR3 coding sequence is TGTGCCAGCAACCCGGGACAGGGGTTTCACGAGCAGTACTTC. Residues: CASNPGQGFHEQYF.

Here the CDR3 DNA reads TGTGCCAGCAGCTTAGTCGGAGGGACTAGCGGGTACACAGATACGCAGTATTTT. This encodes CASSLVGGTSGYTDTQYF. The V and J genes are TRBV7-2 and TRBJ2-3; 12 positions agree with TRBD2. Germline CDR1 and CDR2: SGHTA and FQGNSA. V was pared by 1 base and J by 2 bases, with 7 bases of the junction left unmatched. This CDR3 has 18 amino acids. The full variable domain, rest sourced from reference TRBV7-2 and TRBJ2-3, is GAGVSQSPSNKVTEKGKDVELRCDPISGHTALYWYRQSLGQGLEFLIYFQGNSAPDKSGLPSDRFSAERTGGSVSTLTIQRTQQEDSAVYLCASSLVGGTSGYTDTQYFGPGTRLTVL.

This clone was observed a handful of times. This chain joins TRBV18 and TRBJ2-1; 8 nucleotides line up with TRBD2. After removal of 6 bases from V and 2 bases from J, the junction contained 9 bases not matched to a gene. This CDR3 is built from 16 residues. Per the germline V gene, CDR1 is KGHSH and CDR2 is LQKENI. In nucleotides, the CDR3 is TGTGCCAGCTCGCTACAGAGCGGGAGCCCCTACAATGAGCAGTTCTTC. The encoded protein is CASSLQSGSPYNEQFF.

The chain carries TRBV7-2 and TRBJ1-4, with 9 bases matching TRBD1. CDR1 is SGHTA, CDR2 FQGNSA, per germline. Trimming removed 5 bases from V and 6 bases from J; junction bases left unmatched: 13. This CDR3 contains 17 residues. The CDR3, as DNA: TGTGCCAGCAGCCGTTTTCCAAGGACAGGGGCGGATGAAAAACTGTTTTTT. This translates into CASSRFPRTGADEKLFF.

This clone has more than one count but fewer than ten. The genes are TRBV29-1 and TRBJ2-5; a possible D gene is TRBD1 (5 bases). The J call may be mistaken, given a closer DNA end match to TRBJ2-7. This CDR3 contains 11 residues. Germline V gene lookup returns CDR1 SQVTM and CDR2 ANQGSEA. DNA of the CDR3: TGCAGCGTTGTTGACAGATACGAGCAGTACTTC. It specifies CSVVDRYEQYF.

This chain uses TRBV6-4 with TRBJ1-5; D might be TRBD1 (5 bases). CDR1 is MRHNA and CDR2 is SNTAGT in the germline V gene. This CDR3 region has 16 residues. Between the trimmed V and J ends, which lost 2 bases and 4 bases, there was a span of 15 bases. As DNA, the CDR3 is TGTGCCAGCAGTGACCCCCTGTGGGGGGGAAATCAGCCCCAGCATTTT. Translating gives CASSDPLWGGNQPQHF.

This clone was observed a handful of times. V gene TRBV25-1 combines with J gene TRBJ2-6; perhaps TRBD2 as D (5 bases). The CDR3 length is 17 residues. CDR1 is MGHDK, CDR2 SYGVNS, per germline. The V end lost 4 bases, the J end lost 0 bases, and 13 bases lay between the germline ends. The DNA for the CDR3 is TGTGCCAGCAGTGCCCGAGGGCATAACTCTGGGGCCAACGTCCTGACTTTC. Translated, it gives CASSARGHNSGANVLTF. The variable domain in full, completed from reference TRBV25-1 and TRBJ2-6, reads EADIYQTPRYLVIGTGKKITLECSQTMGHDKMYWYQQDPGMELHLIHYSYGVNSTEKGDLSSESTVSRIRTEHFPLTLESARPSHTSQYLCASSARGHNSGANVLTFGAGSRLTVL.

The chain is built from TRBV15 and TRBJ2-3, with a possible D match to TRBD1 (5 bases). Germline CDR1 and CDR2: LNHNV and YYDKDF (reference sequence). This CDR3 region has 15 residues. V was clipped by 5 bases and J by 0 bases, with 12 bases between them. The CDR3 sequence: CATSLDRLSTDTQYF. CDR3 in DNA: TGTGCCACCAGCCTCGACAGACTCAGCACAGATACGCAGTATTTT.

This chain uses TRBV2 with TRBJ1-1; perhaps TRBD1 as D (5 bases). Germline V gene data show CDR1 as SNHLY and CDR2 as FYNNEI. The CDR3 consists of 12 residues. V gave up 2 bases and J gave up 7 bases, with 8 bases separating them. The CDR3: CASSERGVEAFF. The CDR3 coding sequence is TGTGCCAGCAGTGAACGAGGGGTTGAAGCTTTCTTT.

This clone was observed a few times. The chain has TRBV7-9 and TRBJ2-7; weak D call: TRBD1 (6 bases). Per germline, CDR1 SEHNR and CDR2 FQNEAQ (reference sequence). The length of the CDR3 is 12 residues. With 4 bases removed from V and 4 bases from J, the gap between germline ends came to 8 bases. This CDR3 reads CASSWTDYEQYF. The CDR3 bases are TGTGCCAGCAGCTGGACAGATTACGAGCAGTACTTC.

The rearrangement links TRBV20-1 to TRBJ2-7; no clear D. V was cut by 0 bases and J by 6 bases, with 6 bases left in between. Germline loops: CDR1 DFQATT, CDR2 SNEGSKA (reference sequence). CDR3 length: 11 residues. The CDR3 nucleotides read TGCAGTGCTAGAGATGGACGCGAGCAGTACTTC. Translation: CSARDGREQYF.

The CDR3 DNA follows: TGTGCCAGCAGCGTAGAGGTCCGCGGGAGCCCCGGGGAGCTGTTTTTT. Amino acids: CASSVEVRGSPGELFF. The chain combines TRBV9 with TRBJ2-2, with 7 nucleotides matching TRBD2. The CDR3 spans 16 residues. After removal of 0 bases from V and 6 bases from J, the junction contained 8 bases not matched to a gene. The germline V gene has CDR1 SGDLS and CDR2 YYNGEE. The variable domain in full, with the rest retrieved from reference TRBV9 and TRBJ2-2, is DSGVTQTPKHLITATGQRVTLRCSPRSGDLSVYWYQQSLDQGLQFLIQYYNGEERAKGNILERFSAQQFPDLHSELNLSSLELGDSALYFCASSVEVRGSPGELFFGEGSRLTVL.

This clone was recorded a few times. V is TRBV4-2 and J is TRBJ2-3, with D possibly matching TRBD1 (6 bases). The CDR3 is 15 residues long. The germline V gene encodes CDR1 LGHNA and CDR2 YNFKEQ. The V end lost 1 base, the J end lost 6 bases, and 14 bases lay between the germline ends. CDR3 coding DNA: TGTGCCAGCAGCCAAGTGAACCCTCAGGGGGATACGCAGTATTTT. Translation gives CASSQVNPQGDTQYF.

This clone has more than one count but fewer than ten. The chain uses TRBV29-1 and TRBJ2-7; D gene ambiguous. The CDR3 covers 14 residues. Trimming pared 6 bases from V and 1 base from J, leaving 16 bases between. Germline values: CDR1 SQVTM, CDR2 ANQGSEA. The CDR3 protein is CSVAGPSWSYEQYF. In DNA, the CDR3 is TGCAGCGTAGCTGGTCCTTCTTGGTCCTACGAGCAGTACTTC.

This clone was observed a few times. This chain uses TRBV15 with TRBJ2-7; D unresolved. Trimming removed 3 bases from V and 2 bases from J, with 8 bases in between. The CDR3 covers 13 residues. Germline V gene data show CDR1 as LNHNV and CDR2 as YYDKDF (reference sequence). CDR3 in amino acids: CATSRLGPYEQYF. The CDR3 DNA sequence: TGTGCCACCAGCAGGCTCGGGCCCTACGAGCAGTACTTC. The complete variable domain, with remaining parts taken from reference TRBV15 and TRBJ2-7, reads DAMVIQNPRYQVTQFGKPVTLSCSQTLNHNVMYWYQQKSSQAPKLLFHYYDKDFNNEADTPDNFQSRRPNTSFCFLDIRSPGLGDTAMYLCATSRLGPYEQYFGPGTRLTVT.

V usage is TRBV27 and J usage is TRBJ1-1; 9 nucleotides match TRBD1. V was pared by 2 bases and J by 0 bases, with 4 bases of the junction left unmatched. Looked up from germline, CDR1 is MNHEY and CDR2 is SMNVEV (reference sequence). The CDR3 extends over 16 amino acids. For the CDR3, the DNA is TGTGCCAGCAGTTTACAAGGGACAGGGTTGAACACTGAAGCTTTCTTT. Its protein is CASSLQGTGLNTEAFF.

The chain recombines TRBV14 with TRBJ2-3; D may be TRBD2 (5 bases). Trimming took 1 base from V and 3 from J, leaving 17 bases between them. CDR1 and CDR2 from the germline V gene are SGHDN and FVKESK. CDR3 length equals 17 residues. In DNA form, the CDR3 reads TGTGCCAGCAGCCAAGTAGGTGGGAGATTGAGAACAGATACGCAGTATTTT. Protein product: CASSQVGGRLRTDTQYF.